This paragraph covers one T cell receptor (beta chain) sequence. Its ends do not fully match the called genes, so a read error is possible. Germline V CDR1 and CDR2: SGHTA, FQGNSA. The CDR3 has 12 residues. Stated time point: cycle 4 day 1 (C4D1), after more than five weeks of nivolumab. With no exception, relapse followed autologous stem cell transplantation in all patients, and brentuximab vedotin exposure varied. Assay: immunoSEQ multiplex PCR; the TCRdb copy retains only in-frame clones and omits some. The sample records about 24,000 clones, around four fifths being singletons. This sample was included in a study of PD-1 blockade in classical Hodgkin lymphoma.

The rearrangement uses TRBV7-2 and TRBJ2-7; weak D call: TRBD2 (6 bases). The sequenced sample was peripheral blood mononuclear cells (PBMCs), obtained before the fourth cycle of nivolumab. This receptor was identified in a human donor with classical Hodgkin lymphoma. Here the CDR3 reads CASSLAFHEQYF. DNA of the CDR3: TGTGCCAGCAGCCTAGCGTTCCACGAGCAGTACTTC.